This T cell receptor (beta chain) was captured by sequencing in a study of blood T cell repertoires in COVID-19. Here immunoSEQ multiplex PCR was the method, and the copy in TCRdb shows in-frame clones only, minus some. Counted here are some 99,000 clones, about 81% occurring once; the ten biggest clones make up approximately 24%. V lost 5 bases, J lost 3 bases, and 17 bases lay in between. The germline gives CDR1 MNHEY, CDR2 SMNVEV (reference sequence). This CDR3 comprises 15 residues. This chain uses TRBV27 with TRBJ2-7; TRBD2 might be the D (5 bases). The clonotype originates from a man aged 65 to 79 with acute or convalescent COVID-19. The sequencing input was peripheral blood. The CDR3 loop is CASSPGNLGFYEQYF. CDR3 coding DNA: TGTGCCAGCAGTCCCGGGAACCTTGGGTTCTACGAGCAGTACTTC.